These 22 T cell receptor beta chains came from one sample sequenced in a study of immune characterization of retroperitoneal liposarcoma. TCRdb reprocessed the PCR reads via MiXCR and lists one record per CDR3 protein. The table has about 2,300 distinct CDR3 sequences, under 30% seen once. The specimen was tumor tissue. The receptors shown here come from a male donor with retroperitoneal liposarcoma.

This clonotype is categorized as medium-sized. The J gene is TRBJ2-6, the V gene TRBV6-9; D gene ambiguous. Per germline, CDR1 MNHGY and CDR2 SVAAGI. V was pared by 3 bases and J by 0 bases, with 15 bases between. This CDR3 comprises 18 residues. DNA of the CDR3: TGTGCCAGCAGTTACTTGTCTAGGCGTAGCTCTGGGGCCAACGTCCTGACTTTC. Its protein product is CASSYLSRRSSGANVLTF.

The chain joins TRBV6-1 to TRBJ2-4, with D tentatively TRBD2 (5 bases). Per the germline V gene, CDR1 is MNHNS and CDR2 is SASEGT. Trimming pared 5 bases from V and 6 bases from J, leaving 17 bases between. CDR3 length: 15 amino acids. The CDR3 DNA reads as TGTGCCAGCAGTTTCGGACTCCCCGGTGCAAACATTCAGTACTTC. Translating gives CASSFGLPGANIQYF.

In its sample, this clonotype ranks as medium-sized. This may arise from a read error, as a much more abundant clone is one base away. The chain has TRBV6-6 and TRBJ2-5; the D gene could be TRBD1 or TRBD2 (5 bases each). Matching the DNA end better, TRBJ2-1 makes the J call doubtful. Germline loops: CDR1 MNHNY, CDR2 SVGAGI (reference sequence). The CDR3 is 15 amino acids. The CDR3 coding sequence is TGTGCCAGCAGCGACCACATACTGCAATCCGGGGCCCAGTTCTTC. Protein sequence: CASSDHILQSGAQFF.

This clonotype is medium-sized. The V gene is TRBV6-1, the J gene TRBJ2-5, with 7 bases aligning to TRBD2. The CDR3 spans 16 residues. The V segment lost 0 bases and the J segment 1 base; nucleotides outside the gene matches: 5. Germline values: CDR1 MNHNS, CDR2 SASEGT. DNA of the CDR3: TGTGCCAGCAGTGAAGCGGTAGGCGGGGGCCAAGAGACCCAGTACTTC. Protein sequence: CASSEAVGGGQETQYF.

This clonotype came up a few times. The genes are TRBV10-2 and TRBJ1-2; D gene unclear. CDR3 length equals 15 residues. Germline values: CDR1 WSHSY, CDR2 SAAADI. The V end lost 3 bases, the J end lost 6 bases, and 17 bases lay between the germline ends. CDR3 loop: CASSDIMGLVNGYTF. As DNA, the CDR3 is TGCGCCAGCAGTGATATCATGGGTTTGGTAAATGGCTACACCTTC.

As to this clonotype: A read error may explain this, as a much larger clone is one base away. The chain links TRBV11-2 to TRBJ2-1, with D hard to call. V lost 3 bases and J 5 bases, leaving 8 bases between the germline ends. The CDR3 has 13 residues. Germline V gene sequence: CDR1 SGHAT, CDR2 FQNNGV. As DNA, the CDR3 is TGTGCCAGCAGCTTTGGCGAAAACAATGAGCAGTTCTTC. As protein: CASSFGENNEQFF.

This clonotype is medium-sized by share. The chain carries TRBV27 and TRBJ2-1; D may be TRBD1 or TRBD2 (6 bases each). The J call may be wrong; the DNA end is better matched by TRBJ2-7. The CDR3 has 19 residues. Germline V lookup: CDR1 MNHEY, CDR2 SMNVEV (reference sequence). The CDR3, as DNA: TGTGCCAGCAGGTTAAGGGGAGCAAGGGTGCAAGCAGGGGAGGTCGAGCAGTACTTC. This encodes CASRLRGARVQAGEVEQYF.

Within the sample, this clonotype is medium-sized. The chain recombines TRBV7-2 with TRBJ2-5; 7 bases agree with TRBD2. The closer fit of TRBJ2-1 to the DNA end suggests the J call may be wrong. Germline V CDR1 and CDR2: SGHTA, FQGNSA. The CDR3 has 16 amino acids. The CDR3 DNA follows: TGTGCCAGCAGCTTAGATGCCACCACCTCGCGGGAGACCCAGTTCTTC. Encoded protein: CASSLDATTSRETQFF.

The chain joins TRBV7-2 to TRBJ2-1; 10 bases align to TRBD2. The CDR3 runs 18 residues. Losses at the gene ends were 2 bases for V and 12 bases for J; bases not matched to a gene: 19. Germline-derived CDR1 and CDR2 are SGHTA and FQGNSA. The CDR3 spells CASSLSSGGVASGSRQFF. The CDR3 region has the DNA TGTGCCAGCAGCTTAAGTTCAGGGGGCGTAGCTAGCGGGAGCAGGCAGTTCTTC.

The CDR3 nucleotides are TGTGCCAGCAGCGTCCGGTTGGCCTCCGGTAATGAGCAGTTCTTC. Its translation: CASSVRLASGNEQFF. The chain is built from TRBV27 and TRBJ2-1; no definite D call. Trimming pared 6 bases from V and 7 bases from J, leaving 19 bases between. The CDR3 spans 15 residues. Per the germline V gene, CDR1 is MNHEY and CDR2 is SMNVEV (reference sequence).

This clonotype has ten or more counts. The CDR3 DNA reads TGTGCCAGCAGCTTAGATGAAAAGACGCAGTATTTT. It yields the protein CASSLDEKTQYF. This sequence joins TRBV11-3 and TRBJ2-3; D is unresolved. Germline values: CDR1 SGHNT, CDR2 YENEEA. The V end was cut by 0 bases, the J end by 9 bases, with 7 bases between. The CDR3 has 12 residues.

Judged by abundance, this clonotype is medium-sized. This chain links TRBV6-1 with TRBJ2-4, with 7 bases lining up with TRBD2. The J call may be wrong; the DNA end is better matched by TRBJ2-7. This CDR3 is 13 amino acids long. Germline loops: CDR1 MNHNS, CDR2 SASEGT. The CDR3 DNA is TGTGCCAGCAGACTAGCGACCTACTACGAGCAGTACTTC. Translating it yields CASRLATYYEQYF.

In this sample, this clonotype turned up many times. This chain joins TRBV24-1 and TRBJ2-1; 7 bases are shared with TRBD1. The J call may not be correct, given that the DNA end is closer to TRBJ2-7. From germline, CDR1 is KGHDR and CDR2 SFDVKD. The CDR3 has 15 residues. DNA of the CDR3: TGTGCCACCAGTGATGGGCAGGGGGTCTGGTACGAGCAGTACTTC. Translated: CATSDGQGVWYEQYF.

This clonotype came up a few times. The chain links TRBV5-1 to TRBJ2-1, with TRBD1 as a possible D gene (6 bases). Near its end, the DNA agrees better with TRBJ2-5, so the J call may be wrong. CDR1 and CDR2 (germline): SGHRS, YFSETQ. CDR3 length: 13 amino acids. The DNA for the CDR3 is TGCGCCAGCAGCTCACAGGGTCAAGAGACCCAGTACTTC. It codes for CASSSQGQETQYF.

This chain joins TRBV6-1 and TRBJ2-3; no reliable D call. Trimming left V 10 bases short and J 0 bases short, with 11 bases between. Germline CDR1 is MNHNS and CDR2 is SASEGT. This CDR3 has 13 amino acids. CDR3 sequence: CATETSSTDTQYF. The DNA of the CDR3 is TGTGCCACCGAGACAAGCAGCACAGATACGCAGTATTTT.

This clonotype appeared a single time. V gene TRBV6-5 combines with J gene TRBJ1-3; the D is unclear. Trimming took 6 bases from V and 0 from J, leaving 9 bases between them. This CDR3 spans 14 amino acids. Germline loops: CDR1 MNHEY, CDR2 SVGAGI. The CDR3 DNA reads TGTGCCAGCAGAACGGACTTCTCTGGAAACACCATATATTTT. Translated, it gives CASRTDFSGNTIYF.

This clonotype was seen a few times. The CDR3 region has the DNA TGCGCCAGCAACCACATGGAGACTGAAGCTTTCTTT. Its protein product is CASNHMETEAFF. The chain joins TRBV10-2 to TRBJ1-1; D gene ambiguous. V lost 7 bases and J 5 bases, leaving 11 bases between the germline ends. The CDR3 covers 12 residues. Germline V gives CDR1 WSHSY, CDR2 SAAADI.

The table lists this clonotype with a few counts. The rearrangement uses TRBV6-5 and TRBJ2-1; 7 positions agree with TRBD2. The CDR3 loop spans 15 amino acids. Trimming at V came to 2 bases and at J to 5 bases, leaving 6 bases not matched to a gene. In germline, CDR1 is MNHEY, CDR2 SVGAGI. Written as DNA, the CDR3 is TGTGCCAGCAGTTACATCGGGAGCGGGGACAATGAGCAGTTCTTC. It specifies CASSYIGSGDNEQFF.

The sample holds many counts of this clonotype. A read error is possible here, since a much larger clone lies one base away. The CDR3 DNA sequence: TGTGCCAGCAGCTCTTGGGGGGGGGTAGGGACCCAGTTCTTC. Encoded protein: CASSSWGGVGTQFF. This chain joins TRBV7-3 and TRBJ2-1; 7 nucleotides align to TRBD2. V gave up 4 bases and J gave up 13 bases; unmatched junction bases: 13. Germline values: CDR1 SGHTA, CDR2 FQGTGA. The CDR3 has 14 amino acids.

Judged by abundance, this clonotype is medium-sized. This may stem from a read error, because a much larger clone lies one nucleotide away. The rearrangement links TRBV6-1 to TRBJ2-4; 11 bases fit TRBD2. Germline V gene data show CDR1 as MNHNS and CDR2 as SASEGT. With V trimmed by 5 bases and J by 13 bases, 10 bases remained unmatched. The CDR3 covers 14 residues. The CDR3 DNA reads TGTGCCAGCAGTAGACTAGCGGGGAACAATGAGCAGTACTTC. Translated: CASSRLAGNNEQYF.

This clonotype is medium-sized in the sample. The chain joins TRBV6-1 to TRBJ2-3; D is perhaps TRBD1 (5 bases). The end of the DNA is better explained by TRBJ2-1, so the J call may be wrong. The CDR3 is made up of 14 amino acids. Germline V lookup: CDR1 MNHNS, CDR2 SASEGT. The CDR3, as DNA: TGTGCCAGCAGTGTTTCATGGGGCCAAGAGACCCAGTTCTTC. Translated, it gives CASSVSWGQETQFF.

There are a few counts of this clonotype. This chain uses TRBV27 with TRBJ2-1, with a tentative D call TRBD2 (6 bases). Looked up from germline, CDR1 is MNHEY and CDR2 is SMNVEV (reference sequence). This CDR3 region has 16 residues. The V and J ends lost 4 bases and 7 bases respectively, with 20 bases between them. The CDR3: CASSSLPPVGGNEQFF. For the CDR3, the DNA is TGTGCCAGCAGTTCTCTCCCACCGGTGGGAGGTAATGAGCAGTTCTTC.